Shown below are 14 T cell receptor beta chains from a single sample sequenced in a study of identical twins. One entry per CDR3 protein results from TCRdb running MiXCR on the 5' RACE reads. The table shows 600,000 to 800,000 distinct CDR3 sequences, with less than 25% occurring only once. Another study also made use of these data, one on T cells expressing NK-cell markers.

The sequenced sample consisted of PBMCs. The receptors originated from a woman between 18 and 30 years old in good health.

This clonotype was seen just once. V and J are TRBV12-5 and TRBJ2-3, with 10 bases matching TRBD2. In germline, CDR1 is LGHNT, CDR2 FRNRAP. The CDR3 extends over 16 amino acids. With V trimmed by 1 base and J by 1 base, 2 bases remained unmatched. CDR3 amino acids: CASGLGLAGRTDTQYF. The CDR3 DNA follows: TGTGCTAGTGGTTTGGGACTAGCGGGCCGCACAGATACGCAGTATTTT.

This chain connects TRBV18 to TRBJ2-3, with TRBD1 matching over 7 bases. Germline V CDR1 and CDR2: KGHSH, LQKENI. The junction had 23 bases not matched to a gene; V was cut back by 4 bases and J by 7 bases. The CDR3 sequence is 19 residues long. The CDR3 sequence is CASSQYSSRDSDFKNTQYF. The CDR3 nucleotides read TGTGCCAGCTCACAATACTCATCCCGGGACAGTGACTTTAAAAATACGCAGTATTTT.

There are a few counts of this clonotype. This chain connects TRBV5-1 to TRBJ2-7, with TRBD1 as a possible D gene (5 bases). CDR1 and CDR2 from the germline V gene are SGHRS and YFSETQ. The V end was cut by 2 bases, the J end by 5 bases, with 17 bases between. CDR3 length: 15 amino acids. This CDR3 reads CASSLTPLGHHEQYF. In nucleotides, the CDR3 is TGCGCCAGCAGCTTAACCCCTCTCGGACACCACGAGCAGTACTTC.

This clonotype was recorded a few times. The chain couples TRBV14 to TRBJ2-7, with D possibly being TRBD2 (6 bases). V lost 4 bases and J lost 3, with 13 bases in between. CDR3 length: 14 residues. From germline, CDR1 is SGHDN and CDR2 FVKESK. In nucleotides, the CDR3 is TGTGCCAGCAGCCCCCGGGAGCTCCTCTACGAGCAGTACTTC. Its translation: CASSPRELLYEQYF.

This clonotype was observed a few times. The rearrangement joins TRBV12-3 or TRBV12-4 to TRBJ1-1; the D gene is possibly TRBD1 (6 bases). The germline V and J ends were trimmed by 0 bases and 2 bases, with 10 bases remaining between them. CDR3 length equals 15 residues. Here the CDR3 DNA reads TGTGCCAGCAGTTTAGCGCGGACAGATAACACTGAAGCTTTCTTT. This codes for CASSLARTDNTEAFF.

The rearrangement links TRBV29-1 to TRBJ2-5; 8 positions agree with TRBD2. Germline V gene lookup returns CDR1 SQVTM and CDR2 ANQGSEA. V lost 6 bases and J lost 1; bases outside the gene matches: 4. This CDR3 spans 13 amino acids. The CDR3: CSVGLALQETQYF. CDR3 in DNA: TGCAGCGTCGGACTAGCCCTCCAAGAGACCCAGTACTTC.

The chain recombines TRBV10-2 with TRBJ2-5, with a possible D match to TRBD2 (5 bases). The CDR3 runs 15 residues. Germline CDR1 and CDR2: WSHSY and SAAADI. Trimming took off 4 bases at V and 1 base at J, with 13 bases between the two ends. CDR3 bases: TGCGCCAGCAGTGGGTTGCTGAGCGGCCAAGAGACCCAGTACTTC. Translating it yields CASSGLLSGQETQYF.

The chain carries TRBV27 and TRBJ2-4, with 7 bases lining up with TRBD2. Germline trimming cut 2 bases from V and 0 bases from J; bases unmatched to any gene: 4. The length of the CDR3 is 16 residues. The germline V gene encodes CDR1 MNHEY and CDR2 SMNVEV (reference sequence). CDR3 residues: CASSLGRAEAKNIQYF. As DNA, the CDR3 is TGTGCCAGCAGTTTAGGGAGGGCCGAAGCCAAAAACATTCAGTACTTC.

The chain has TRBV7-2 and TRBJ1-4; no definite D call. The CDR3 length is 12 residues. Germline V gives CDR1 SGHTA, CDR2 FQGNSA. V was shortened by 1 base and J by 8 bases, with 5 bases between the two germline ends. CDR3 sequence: CASSLDREKLFF. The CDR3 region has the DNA TGTGCCAGCAGCTTAGACCGAGAAAAACTGTTTTTT.

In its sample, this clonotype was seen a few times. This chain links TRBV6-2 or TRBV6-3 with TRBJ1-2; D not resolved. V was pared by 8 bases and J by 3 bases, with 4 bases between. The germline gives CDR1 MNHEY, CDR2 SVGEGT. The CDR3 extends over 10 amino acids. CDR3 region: CASWYYGYTF. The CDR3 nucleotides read TGTGCCAGCTGGTACTATGGCTACACCTTC.

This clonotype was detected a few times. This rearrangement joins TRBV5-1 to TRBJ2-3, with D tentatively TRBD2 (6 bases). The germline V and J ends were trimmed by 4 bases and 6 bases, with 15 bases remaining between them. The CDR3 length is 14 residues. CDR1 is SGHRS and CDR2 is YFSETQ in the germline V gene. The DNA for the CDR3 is TGCGCCAGCAGCGGGTGGCGGACTACGGATACGCAGTATTTT. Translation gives CASSGWRTTDTQYF.

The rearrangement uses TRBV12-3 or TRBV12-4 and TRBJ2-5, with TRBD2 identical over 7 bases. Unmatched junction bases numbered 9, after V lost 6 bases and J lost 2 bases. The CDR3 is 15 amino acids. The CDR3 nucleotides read TGTGCCAGCAGCCTGGCCAGGGAGGGACAAGAGACCCAGTACTTC. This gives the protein CASSLAREGQETQYF.

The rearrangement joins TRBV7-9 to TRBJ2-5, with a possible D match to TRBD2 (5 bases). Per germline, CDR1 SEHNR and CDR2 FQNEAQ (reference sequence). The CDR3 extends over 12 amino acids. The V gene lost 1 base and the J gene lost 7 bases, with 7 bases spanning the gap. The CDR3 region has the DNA TGTGCCAGCAGCTTAGTGGAGGTGACCCAGTACTTC. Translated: CASSLVEVTQYF. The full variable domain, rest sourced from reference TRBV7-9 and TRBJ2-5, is DTGVSQNPRHKITKRGQNVTFRCDPISEHNRLYWYRQTLGQGPEFLTYFQNEAQLEKSRLLSDRFSAERPKGSFSTLEIQRTEQGDSAMYLCASSLVEVTQYFGPGTRLLVL.

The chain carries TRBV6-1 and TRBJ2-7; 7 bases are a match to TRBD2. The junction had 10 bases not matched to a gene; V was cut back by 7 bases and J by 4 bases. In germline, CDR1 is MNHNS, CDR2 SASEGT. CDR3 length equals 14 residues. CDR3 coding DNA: TGTGCCAGCACCTACGGGGGAGGGAATTACGAGCAGTACTTC. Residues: CASTYGGGNYEQYF.